Shown below are 20 T cell receptor beta chains from a single sample sequenced in a study of beta chain features in type 1 diabetes. Isolated RNA was reverse transcribed in full, so expressed TCRB transcripts were sequenced. The table came from immunoSEQ multiplex PCR; TCRdb's copy has only in-frame clones and leaves some out. The sample has under 250,000 clones, around 9.9% seen once. Sequencing was done on a sample of central memory CD4+ T cells from blood. All receptors come from a man aged 18 to 29 in good health.

This chain uses TRBV15 with TRBJ2-1; weak D call: TRBD2 (5 bases). With 0 bases removed from V and 14 bases from J, the gap between germline ends came to 14 bases. The CDR3 has 13 amino acids. Looked up from germline, CDR1 is LNHNV and CDR2 is YYDKDF (reference sequence). CDR3 region: CATSRDQNPGEFF. Written as DNA, the CDR3 is TGTGCCACCAGCAGAGACCAGAATCCCGGGGAGTTCTTC.

This clone was detected only a few times. CDR3 in amino acids: CASSPMAGTRRSNGYTF. The CDR3 DNA follows: TGTGCCAGCAGCCCCATGGCCGGGACAAGGCGGAGTAATGGCTACACCTTC. J is TRBJ1-2 and V is TRBV7-2; possible D gene TRBD1, 6 bases. The V gene's germline CDR1 is SGHTA and CDR2 FQGNSA. Trimming took off 5 bases at V and 6 bases at J, with 25 bases between the two ends. The CDR3 runs to 17 residues.

This clone was seen only a few times. The chain links TRBV29-1 to TRBJ2-7; D possibly corresponds to TRBD2 (6 bases). Deletions cut 3 bases from V and 1 base from J, with 13 bases between. CDR1 SQVTM and CDR2 ANQGSEA come from the germline V gene. The CDR3 loop spans 14 amino acids. This CDR3 is CSVDRGGYSYEQYF. The CDR3 bases are TGCAGCGTTGATAGGGGAGGCTATTCCTACGAGCAGTACTTC.

This rearrangement joins TRBV30 to TRBJ2-1; TRBD2 is a possible D gene (5 bases). Trimming shortened V by 4 bases and J by 2 bases, and 6 bases separated the two germline ends. This CDR3 is built from 12 residues. Germline V CDR1 and CDR2: GTSNPN, SVGIG (reference sequence). The CDR3 loop reads CAWTSTYNEQFF. The CDR3 DNA sequence: TGTGCCTGGACTAGCACCTACAATGAGCAGTTCTTC.

This clone was counted a few times. This chain connects TRBV28 to TRBJ2-7; D is tentatively TRBD1 or TRBD2 (5 bases each). V gave up 8 bases and J gave up 5 bases, with 16 bases separating them. The CDR3 is 13 amino acids. Germline CDR1 MDHEN, CDR2 SYDVKM. The CDR3 DNA is TGTGCCAGCGCCGGGACCGAGCTGAACGAGCAGTACTTC. This gives the protein CASAGTELNEQYF.

The sample holds a few counts of this clone. The chain has TRBV9 and TRBJ2-5; 8 bases fit TRBD2. This CDR3 region has 16 residues. The trim removed 4 bases at V and 0 bases at J, leaving 8 bases unmatched. CDR1 and CDR2 from the germline V gene are SGDLS and YYNGEE. CDR3 nucleotide sequence: TGTGCCAGCAGCCCCTCTAGCGGGTCCTACCAAGAGACCCAGTACTTC. Its protein is CASSPSSGSYQETQYF. Filled out from reference TRBV9 and TRBJ2-5, the complete variable domain reads DSGVTQTPKHLITATGQRVTLRCSPRSGDLSVYWYQQSLDQGLQFLIQYYNGEERAKGNILERFSAQQFPDLHSELNLSSLELGDSALYFCASSPSSGSYQETQYFGPGTRLLVL.

This clone was counted only a few times. The chain employs TRBV7-9 and TRBJ2-1; 12 bases align to TRBD2. Looked up from germline, CDR1 is SEHNR and CDR2 is FQNEAQ (reference sequence). Germline trimming cut 5 bases from V and 9 bases from J; bases unmatched to any gene: 5. This CDR3 is built from 14 residues. CDR3 in amino acids: CASSTRLAGVEQFF. CDR3 sequence (DNA): TGTGCCAGCAGCACGCGACTAGCGGGAGTTGAGCAGTTCTTC.

This clone was detected only a few times. The gene calls are TRBV9 and TRBJ2-1; D is unclear. This CDR3 comprises 13 residues. V shed 0 bases and J shed 4 bases, with 5 bases lying between them. CDR1 is SGDLS and CDR2 is YYNGEE in the germline V gene. This chain's CDR3 is CASSVADYNEQFF. The CDR3 nucleotides are TGTGCCAGCAGCGTAGCGGATTACAATGAGCAGTTCTTC. Complete variable domain (other parts from reference TRBV9 and TRBJ2-1): DSGVTQTPKHLITATGQRVTLRCSPRSGDLSVYWYQQSLDQGLQFLIQYYNGEERAKGNILERFSAQQFPDLHSELNLSSLELGDSALYFCASSVADYNEQFFGPGTRLTVL.

This clone was found a few times. This chain links TRBV29-1 with TRBJ2-3; no reliable D call. The V end was cut by 4 bases, the J end by 0 bases, with 11 bases between. This CDR3 is built from 14 residues. Germline V CDR1 and CDR2: SQVTM, ANQGSEA. CDR3 DNA: TGCAGCGTTGGTGCGGTGACTAGCACAGATACGCAGTATTTT. Translated, it gives CSVGAVTSTDTQYF.

The genes are TRBV30 and TRBJ1-2; possibly TRBD1 for D (5 bases). Germline V CDR1 and CDR2: GTSNPN, SVGIG (reference sequence). This CDR3 has 13 residues. The V end was cut by 2 bases, the J end by 5 bases, with 12 bases between. This chain's CDR3 is CAWSPTGRYGYTF. As DNA, the CDR3 is TGTGCCTGGAGTCCTACGGGACGGTATGGCTACACCTTC. Combining the CDR3 with reference TRBV30 and TRBJ1-2 gives the whole variable domain SQTIHQWPATLVQPVGSPLSLECTVEGTSNPNLYWYRQAAGRGLQLLFYSVGIGQISSEVPQNLSASRPQDRQFILSSKKLLLSDSGFYLCAWSPTGRYGYTFGSGTRLTVV.

This chain links TRBV9 with TRBJ2-2; no clear D. CDR3 size: 14 residues. CDR1 and CDR2 from the germline V gene are SGDLS and YYNGEE. V was cut by 3 bases and J by 2 bases, with 8 bases left in between. The CDR3 protein is CASSGPLNTGELFF. The CDR3 DNA sequence: TGTGCCAGCAGCGGGCCGCTTAACACCGGGGAGCTGTTTTTT.

This clone was detected a few times. The chain links TRBV18 to TRBJ2-7; either TRBD1 or TRBD2 may fit D (5 bases each). V lost 6 bases and J 5 bases, leaving 14 bases between the germline ends. Germline loops: CDR1 KGHSH, CDR2 LQKENI. This CDR3 is 13 amino acids long. Here the CDR3 DNA reads TGTGCCAGCTCTCTAAGCCGGGGACACGAGCAGTACTTC. Protein: CASSLSRGHEQYF.

This clone was observed a handful of times. The chain joins TRBV5-4 to TRBJ2-2; the match to TRBD1 covers 7 bases. V gave up 3 bases and J gave up 1 base; unmatched junction bases: 3. CDR1 SGHNT and CDR2 YYREEE come from the germline V gene (reference sequence). The CDR3 consists of 15 residues. The CDR3 sequence: CASSWGTENTGELFF. The CDR3 DNA reads TGTGCCAGCAGCTGGGGGACAGAGAACACCGGGGAGCTGTTTTTT. Based on the CDR3 plus reference TRBV5-4 and TRBJ2-2, the full variable domain is ETGVTQSPTHLIKTRGQQVTLRCSSQSGHNTVSWYQQALGQGPQFIFQYYREEENGRGNFPPRFSGLQFPNYSSELNVNALELDDSALYLCASSWGTENTGELFFGEGSRLTVL.

The chain employs TRBV5-1 and TRBJ2-7, with TRBD2 matching over 10 bases. The CDR3 runs 15 residues. From germline, CDR1 is SGHRS and CDR2 YFSETQ. Trimming removed 3 bases from V and 3 bases from J; junction bases left unmatched: 6. CDR3 sequence reads: CASSSGLADYYEQYF. The CDR3 nucleotides read TGCGCCAGCAGCTCCGGACTAGCGGACTACTACGAGCAGTACTTC.

This clone was detected only a few times. This chain uses TRBV5-1 with TRBJ1-1; no clear D. Germline values: CDR1 SGHRS, CDR2 YFSETQ. V was trimmed by 7 bases and J by 1 base, leaving 17 bases between them. This CDR3 comprises 15 residues. CDR3 sequence: CASQDRGGKNTEAFF. The CDR3 DNA follows: TGCGCCAGCCAAGACCGGGGAGGGAAGAACACTGAAGCTTTCTTT.

This clone was found a few times. This rearrangement joins TRBV7-2 to TRBJ2-5, with D perhaps matching TRBD1 (6 bases). Trimming shortened V by 1 base and J by 4 bases, and 13 bases separated the two germline ends. Germline V lookup: CDR1 SGHTA, CDR2 FQGNSA. The CDR3 sequence is 15 residues long. The CDR3 sequence is CASSLENRDLETQYF. The CDR3 bases are TGTGCCAGCAGCTTAGAAAACAGGGATTTAGAGACCCAGTACTTC.

The rearrangement uses TRBV27 and TRBJ2-5; possibly TRBD1 or TRBD2 for D (5 bases each). The V gene lost 5 bases and the J gene lost 5 bases, with 15 bases spanning the gap. Germline-derived CDR1 and CDR2 are MNHEY and SMNVEV (reference sequence). CDR3 size: 14 residues. CDR3 residues: CASSPNWGTETQYF. The CDR3 region has the DNA TGTGCCAGCAGTCCCAATTGGGGGACCGAGACCCAGTACTTC.

The gene calls are TRBV25-1 and TRBJ2-3; 8 bases line up with TRBD1. The CDR3 is 15 amino acids. V lost 4 bases and J lost 2; bases outside the gene matches: 5. CDR1 is MGHDK and CDR2 is SYGVNS in the germline V gene. As DNA, the CDR3 is TGTGCCAGCAGTGTCGACAGGGGAGCCACAGATACGCAGTATTTT. This codes for CASSVDRGATDTQYF.

This clone showed up just a few times. The V call is TRBV15, the J call TRBJ2-3; D may be TRBD2 (5 bases). Germline V gives CDR1 LNHNV, CDR2 YYDKDF (reference sequence). V was clipped by 6 bases and J by 0 bases, with 10 bases between them. The CDR3 extends over 14 amino acids. The CDR3 is CATSSGISTDTQYF. The CDR3 region has the DNA TGTGCCACCAGTTCGGGAATAAGCACAGATACGCAGTATTTT.

In its sample, this clone was seen many times. The chain carries TRBV28 and TRBJ1-2, with TRBD1 as a possible D gene (5 bases). Germline V lookup: CDR1 MDHEN, CDR2 SYDVKM. V was cut by 3 bases and J by 4 bases, with 15 bases left in between. CDR3 length: 15 residues. CDR3 nucleotides: TGTGCCAGCAGTTTCCCGGGCAGGGTGGGCTATGGCTACACCTTC. Translated, it gives CASSFPGRVGYGYTF.